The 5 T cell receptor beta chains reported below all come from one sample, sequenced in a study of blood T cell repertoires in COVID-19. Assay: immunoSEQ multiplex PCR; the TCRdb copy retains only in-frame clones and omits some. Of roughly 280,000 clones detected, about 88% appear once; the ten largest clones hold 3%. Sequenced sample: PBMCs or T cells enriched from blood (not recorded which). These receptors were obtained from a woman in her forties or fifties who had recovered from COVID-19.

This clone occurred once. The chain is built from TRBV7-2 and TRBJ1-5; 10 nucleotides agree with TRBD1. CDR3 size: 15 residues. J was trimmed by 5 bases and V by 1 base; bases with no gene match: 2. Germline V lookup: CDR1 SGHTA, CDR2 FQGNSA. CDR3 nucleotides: TGTGCCAGCAGCTTAGTGGGGACAGGGGATCAGCCCCAGCATTTT. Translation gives CASSLVGTGDQPQHF.

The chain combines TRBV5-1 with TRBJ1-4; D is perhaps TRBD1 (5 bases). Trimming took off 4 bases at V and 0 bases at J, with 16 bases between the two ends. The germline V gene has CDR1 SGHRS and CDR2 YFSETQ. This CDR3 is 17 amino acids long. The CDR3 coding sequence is TGCGCCAGCAGCGCTGGACAAGTGGGCGCAACTAATGAAAAACTGTTTTTT. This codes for CASSAGQVGATNEKLFF.

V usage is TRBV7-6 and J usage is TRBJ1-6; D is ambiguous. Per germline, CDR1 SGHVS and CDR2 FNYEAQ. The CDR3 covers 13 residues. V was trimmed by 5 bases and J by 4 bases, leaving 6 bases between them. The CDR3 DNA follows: TGTGCCAGCAGCGTCCGGTATAATTCACCCCTCCACTTT. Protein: CASSVRYNSPLHF.

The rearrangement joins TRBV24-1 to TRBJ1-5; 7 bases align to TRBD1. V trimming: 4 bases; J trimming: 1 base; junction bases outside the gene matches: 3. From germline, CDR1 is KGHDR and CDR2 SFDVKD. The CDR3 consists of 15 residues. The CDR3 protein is CATSEGGQSNQPQHF. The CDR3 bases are TGTGCCACCAGTGAAGGGGGACAGAGCAATCAGCCCCAGCATTTT.

This CDR3 reads CASRQHGGELFF. CDR3 sequence (DNA): TGTGCCAGCAGACAACACGGGGGGGAGCTGTTTTTT. This chain links TRBV28 with TRBJ2-2; D unclear. Germline V gene lookup returns CDR1 MDHEN and CDR2 SYDVKM. Trimming cost V 6 bases and J 8 bases, with 10 bases left between them. CDR3 length: 12 residues.